Listed below are T cell receptor beta chains from one sample, sequenced in a study of blood T cells in healthy people across ages. TCRdb independently ran MiXCR on the 5' RACE reads; one entry per CDR3 protein. The repertoire holds 650,000 to 800,000 distinct CDR3 sequences, with around 43% as singletons. Input material: blood. These receptors originate from a man in his fifties or sixties in good health. CDR3s include the opening cysteine and the closing phenylalanine or tryptophan. A D gene is named only where the DNA matches it firmly. Expanded clones are given a class, and other clones once, few, many or no size at all.

V,D,size,J,CDR3,DNA
TRBV7-8,NA,NA,TRBJ1-1,CASSSPDRRNTEAFF,TGTGCCAGCAGCTCCCCCGACAGGAGGAACACTGAAGCTTTCTTT
TRBV5-1,NA,NA,TRBJ2-1,CASSLGPISVYGGYNEQFF,TGCGCCAGCAGCTTGGGCCCTATTTCAGTGTACGGGGGATACAATGAGCAGTTCTTC
TRBV7-3,TRBD1,few,TRBJ2-1,CASSEGTGLGNEQFF,TGTGCCAGCAGCGAAGGGACAGGACTGGGCAATGAGCAGTTCTTC
TRBV10-3,NA,NA,TRBJ2-5,CAISEPGAPQYF,TGTGCCATCAGTGAGCCCGGGGCTCCCCAGTACTTC
TRBV5-5,NA,NA,TRBJ2-7,CASSLADSGFGEQYF,TGTGCCAGCAGCTTGGCCGACTCAGGGTTCGGTGAGCAGTACTTC
TRBV7-2,TRBD1,NA,TRBJ2-7,CASSPTGTVPSYEQYF,TGTGCCAGCAGCCCAACCGGGACAGTCCCGTCCTACGAGCAGTACTTC
TRBV5-1,TRBD1,NA,TRBJ2-1,CASSFFAGTGAYNEQFF,TGCGCCAGCAGCTTCTTTGCGGGGACAGGGGCTTACAATGAGCAGTTCTTC
TRBV4-1,NA,NA,TRBJ2-7,CASSREEGNYEQYF,TGCGCCAGCAGCCGTGAGGAAGGGAACTACGAGCAGTACTTC
TRBV20-1,TRBD2,NA,TRBJ2-7,CSASLPWRGDYYEQYF,TGCAGTGCTAGCCTACCCTGGCGGGGGGATTACTACGAGCAGTACTTC
TRBV12-3/TRBV12-4,TRBD1,NA,TRBJ1-1,CASSPEDRGSTEAFF,TGTGCCAGCAGCCCGGAGGACAGGGGGTCCACTGAAGCTTTCTTT
TRBV15,NA,NA,TRBJ2-5,CATSRDQRADKETQYF,TGTGCCACCAGCAGAGATCAACGGGCAGATAAAGAGACCCAGTACTTC
TRBV6-5,TRBD2,few,TRBJ2-3,CASSFSGERDTQYF,TGTGCCAGCAGTTTTAGCGGGGAGAGAGATACGCAGTATTTT
TRBV10-3,TRBD2,many,TRBJ2-1,CAISGGGGYNEQFF,TGTGCCATCAGTGGAGGCGGGGGCTACAATGAGCAGTTCTTC
TRBV7-8,NA,once,TRBJ2-5,CASSVLLEETQYF,TGTGCCAGCAGCGTCCTCCTGGAAGAGACCCAGTACTTC
TRBV20-1,NA,few,TRBJ1-2,CSVHGGYGYTF,TGCAGTGTTCATGGCGGCTATGGCTACACCTTC
TRBV10-3,TRBD2,NA,TRBJ2-1,CAISEVGTSHNEQFF,TGTGCCATCAGTGAGGTCGGGACTAGCCACAATGAGCAGTTCTTC
TRBV5-1,NA,NA,TRBJ2-7,CTSSSLPDSYEQYF,TGCACCAGCAGCAGCCTACCAGACTCCTACGAGCAGTACTTC
TRBV6-2/TRBV6-3,NA,once,TRBJ2-5,CASSYHGGGRETQYF,TGCGCCAGCAGTTACCATGGAGGGGGCAGAGAGACCCAGTACTTC
TRBV11-2,TRBD2,NA,TRBJ2-1,CASSLDRGSGGAFTLFF,TGTGCCAGCAGCTTAGACAGGGGTAGCGGGGGGGCCTTCACTCTGTTCTTC
TRBV6-6,NA,NA,TRBJ1-5,CASQDPGDQPQHF,TGTGCCAGTCAGGACCCGGGCGATCAGCCCCAGCATTTT
TRBV7-2,NA,NA,TRBJ2-6,CASSLESGVGANVLTF,TGTGCCAGCAGCTTAGAGTCGGGGGTCGGGGCCAACGTCCTGACTTTC
TRBV20-1,NA,few,TRBJ1-2,CSATDVYGYTF,TGCAGTGCTACTGACGTATATGGCTACACCTTC
TRBV7-7,TRBD1,NA,TRBJ2-3,CASSSMTGADTQYF,TGTGCCAGCAGCTCCATGACAGGGGCAGATACGCAGTATTTT
TRBV20-1,NA,few,TRBJ1-2,CSARGSGTLHNYGYTF,TGCAGTGCTAGGGGCTCTGGGACACTACATAACTATGGCTACACCTTC
TRBV5-6,NA,NA,TRBJ2-1,CASSFPPASYNEQFF,TGTGCCAGCAGCTTCCCGCCAGCCTCCTACAATGAGCAGTTCTTC
TRBV4-3,NA,NA,TRBJ2-3,CASSQEPGTDAQYF,TGCGCCAGCAGCCAAGAACCGGGAACAGATGCGCAGTATTTT
TRBV30,NA,NA,TRBJ2-3,CAWSVSGGAADTQYF,TGTGCCTGGAGTGTTAGTGGGGGGGCAGCAGATACGCAGTATTTT
TRBV30,TRBD2,few,TRBJ2-1,CAWSHSGGHREGQFF,TGTGCCTGGAGTCATAGCGGGGGCCACCGAGAAGGGCAGTTCTTC
TRBV7-9,NA,NA,TRBJ2-3,CASSLVLSTDTQYF,TGTGCCAGCAGCTTAGTCCTCAGCACAGATACGCAGTATTTT
TRBV20-1,TRBD1,NA,TRBJ1-2,CSTRGQGQYGYTF,TGCAGTACTAGGGGGCAGGGCCAATATGGCTACACCTTC
TRBV29-1,TRBD2,NA,TRBJ2-3,CSVAGHRAGGPTDTQYF,TGCAGCGTCGCCGGACACAGGGCGGGGGGGCCCACAGATACGCAGTATTTT
TRBV10-3,NA,NA,TRBJ2-1,CAISRTEAVWGEQFF,TGTGCCATCAGTCGCACCGAGGCAGTCTGGGGTGAGCAGTTCTTC
TRBV2,NA,few,TRBJ2-3,CASWRGTDTQYF,TGTGCCAGCTGGAGGGGCACAGATACGCAGTATTTT
TRBV4-1,NA,NA,TRBJ2-2,CASSQLGPNTGELFF,TGCGCCAGCAGCCAACTAGGCCCGAACACCGGGGAGCTGTTTTTT
TRBV6-6,TRBD1,NA,TRBJ1-5,CASRMGQGFQPQHF,TGTGCCAGCAGGATGGGACAGGGATTTCAGCCCCAGCATTTT
TRBV29-1,NA,NA,TRBJ2-6,CSVRDGGSGANVLTF,TGCAGCGTTCGTGATGGGGGCTCTGGGGCCAACGTCCTGACTTTC
TRBV20-1,NA,NA,TRBJ2-3,CSAHDGTTDTQYF,TGCAGTGCCCACGATGGAACCACAGATACGCAGTATTTT
TRBV20-1,NA,NA,TRBJ2-1,CSARKQPGQPNEQFF,TGCAGTGCTAGGAAACAGCCCGGACAGCCCAATGAGCAGTTCTTC
TRBV20-1,TRBD2,few,TRBJ2-1,CSARSGAAYNEQFF,TGCAGTGCTCGAAGCGGGGCCGCCTACAATGAGCAGTTCTTC
TRBV6-5,NA,NA,TRBJ2-7,CASSHPQGYNEQYF,TGTGCCAGCAGCCACCCCCAGGGGTACAATGAGCAGTACTTC
TRBV19,NA,NA,TRBJ2-1,CASTPTRRYNEQFF,TGTGCCAGTACCCCGACTAGAAGGTACAATGAGCAGTTCTTC
TRBV6-2/TRBV6-3,NA,NA,TRBJ2-7,CASTQTGQAYEQYF,TGTGCCAGCACCCAGACAGGACAAGCCTACGAGCAGTACTTC
TRBV20-1,TRBD1,NA,TRBJ2-5,CSATPPQGVRNEQYF,TGCAGTGCTACCCCTCCCCAGGGGGTAAGGAATGAGCAGTACTTC